The 9 T cell receptor beta chains below come from one sample, sequenced in a study of human T cells and chemical hapten exposure. Via MiXCR, TCRdb re-called the RACE reads, giving one row per CDR3 protein. Altogether fewer than 100,000 distinct CDR3 sequences are present, approximately 10% being singletons, with the ten largest covering around 1.1%. Time point in this sample: patch test 3, about 24 weeks after DPC sensitization. Treatment: therapeutic diphenylcyclopropenone sensitization with weekly scalp DPC. Sequenced here: whole blood, sampled in connection with sensitization to the hapten diphenylcyclopropenone (DPC). These receptors were taken from a woman in her twenties or thirties with alopecia areata. Some clones in this sample may be carry-over from other donors' samples.

The CDR3 is CASTYYQPSSSGANVLTF. As DNA, the CDR3 is TGTGCCAGCACCTATTACCAACCTTCGAGCTCTGGGGCCAACGTCCTGACTTTC. This chain joins TRBV28 and TRBJ2-6; no clear D gene. V lost 7 bases and J 0 bases, leaving 19 bases between the germline ends. The CDR3 loop spans 18 amino acids. Germline V lookup: CDR1 MDHEN, CDR2 SYDVKM.

This clonotype was recorded many times. The genes are TRBV6-2 or TRBV6-3 and TRBJ2-5, with no clear D. V was pared by 1 base and J by 3 bases, with 9 bases between. Germline values: CDR1 MNHEY, CDR2 SVGEGT. This CDR3 contains 14 residues. CDR3 loop: CASSYWGSKETQYF. CDR3 in DNA: TGTGCCAGCAGTTACTGGGGTTCCAAAGAGACCCAGTACTTC.

The table lists this clonotype with many counts. This rearrangement joins TRBV4-3 to TRBJ2-3; perhaps TRBD2 as D (6 bases). Per the germline V gene, CDR1 is LGHNA and CDR2 is YSLEER. V lost 1 base to trimming and J lost 6 bases, with 17 bases between them. This CDR3 is 16 amino acids long. The CDR3: CASSQGKEGPTDTQYF. CDR3 nucleotide sequence: TGCGCCAGCAGCCAAGGGAAGGAGGGGCCGACTGATACGCAGTATTTT.

The V call is TRBV7-9, the J call TRBJ1-1; tentatively, D is TRBD1 (5 bases). The CDR3 extends over 14 amino acids. CDR1 and CDR2 (germline): SEHNR, FQNEAQ (reference sequence). The ends were cut back, 1 base at V and 5 bases at J, with 11 bases in the middle. In DNA form, the CDR3 reads TGTGCCAGCAGCTTAGGCGGGGGAGCAACTGAAGCTTTCTTT. Translated: CASSLGGGATEAFF.

The sample holds many counts of this clonotype. The chain couples TRBV7-6 to TRBJ2-5; 9 bases map to TRBD1. The germline V gene has CDR1 SGHVS and CDR2 FNYEAQ. V was clipped by 5 bases and J by 5 bases; unmatched bases: 6. This CDR3 comprises 14 residues. The DNA of the CDR3 is TGTGCCAGCAGCCCAGGGACAGGGCAGGAGACCCAGTACTTC. Translated: CASSPGTGQETQYF. Full variable domain (outside the CDR3, taken from reference TRBV7-6 and TRBJ2-5): GAGVSQSPRYKVTKRGQDVALRCDPISGHVSLYWYRQALGQGPEFLTYFNYEAQQDKSGLPNDRFSAERPEGSISTLTIQRTEQRDSAMYRCASSPGTGQETQYFGPGTRLLVL.

This clonotype was counted at least ten times. V usage is TRBV12-3 or TRBV12-4 and J usage is TRBJ1-1; D is uncertain. V was shortened by 3 bases and J by 1 base, with 6 bases between the two germline ends. The CDR3 is made up of 13 amino acids. CDR3 sequence: CASSLASNTEAFF. The DNA for the CDR3 is TGTGCCAGCAGTTTGGCGTCGAACACTGAAGCTTTCTTT.

In this sample, this clonotype turned up many times. This chain links TRBV11-2 with TRBJ2-2; 7 nucleotides line up with TRBD2. Germline V gene lookup returns CDR1 SGHAT and CDR2 FQNNGV. With V trimmed by 6 bases and J by 6 bases, 10 bases remained unmatched. CDR3 length equals 15 residues. The CDR3 spells CASRREGRGSGELFF. In DNA form, the CDR3 reads TGTGCCAGCAGGAGGGAGGGCCGGGGGTCCGGGGAGCTGTTTTTT.

This clonotype was counted many times. V gene TRBV28 combines with J gene TRBJ2-1; 7 bases match TRBD1. Unmatched junction bases numbered 6, after V lost 10 bases and J lost 3 bases. CDR1 is MDHEN, CDR2 SYDVKM, per germline. This CDR3 region has 13 residues. The CDR3 DNA reads TGTGCCACCCAGGGACAGAGCTACAATGAGCAGTTCTTC. This codes for CATQGQSYNEQFF. The full variable domain, in which reference TRBV28 and TRBJ2-1 provide the parts outside the CDR3, is DVKVTQSSRYLVKRTGEKVFLECVQDMDHENMFWYRQDPGLGLRLIYFSYDVKMKEKGDIPEGYSVSREKKERFSLILESASTNQTSMYLCATQGQSYNEQFFGPGTRLTVL.

This chain uses TRBV29-1 with TRBJ2-1; D perhaps matches TRBD2 (5 bases). V gave up 5 bases and J gave up 12 bases, with 14 bases separating them. CDR1 and CDR2 from the germline V gene are SQVTM and ANQGSEA. The CDR3 extends over 11 amino acids. CDR3: CSVLDRGSQFF. The CDR3 coding sequence is TGCAGCGTTCTTGACCGCGGGTCGCAGTTCTTC.